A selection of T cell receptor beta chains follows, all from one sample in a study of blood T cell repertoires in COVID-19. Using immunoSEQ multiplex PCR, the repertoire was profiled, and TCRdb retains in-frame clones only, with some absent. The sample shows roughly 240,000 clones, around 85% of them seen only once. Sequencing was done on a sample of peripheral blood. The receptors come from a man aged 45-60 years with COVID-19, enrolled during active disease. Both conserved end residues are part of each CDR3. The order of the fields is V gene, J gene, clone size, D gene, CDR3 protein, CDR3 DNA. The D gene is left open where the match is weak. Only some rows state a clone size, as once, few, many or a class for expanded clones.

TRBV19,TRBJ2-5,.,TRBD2,CASSMRGGAETQYF,TGTGCCAGTAGTATGCGCGGGGGGGCAGAGACCCAGTACTTC
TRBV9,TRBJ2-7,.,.,CASSPLGQPISYEQYF,TGTGCCAGCAGCCCTCTCGGACAGCCGATCTCCTACGAGCAGTACTTC
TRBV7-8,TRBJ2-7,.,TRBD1,CASSSPGQGNYEQYF,TGTGCCAGCAGCTCACCGGGACAGGGGAACTACGAGCAGTACTTC
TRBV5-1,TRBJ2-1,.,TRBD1,CASRAGTASREQFF,TGCGCCAGCAGGGCCGGGACAGCCTCGCGTGAGCAGTTCTTC
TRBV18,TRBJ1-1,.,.,CASSPRGGGNTEAFF,TGTGCCAGCTCACCACGCGGGGGGGGAAACACTGAAGCTTTCTTT
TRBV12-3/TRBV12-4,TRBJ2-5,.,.,CASRTVSRETQYF,TGTGCCAGCAGAACCGTTAGTCGAGAGACCCAGTACTTC
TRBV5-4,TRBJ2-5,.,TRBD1,CASSSGTGGWSPTQYF,TGTGCCAGCAGCTCCGGGACAGGGGGGTGGAGCCCGACCCAGTACTTC
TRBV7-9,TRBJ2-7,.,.,CASSFSYSYEQYF,TGTGCCAGCAGCTTCTCTTATTCCTACGAGCAGTACTTC
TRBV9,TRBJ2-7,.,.,CASSVDPTGREQYF,TGTGCCAGCAGCGTAGATCCCACAGGCAGGGAGCAGTACTTC
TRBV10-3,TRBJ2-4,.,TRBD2,CAISPRVAGEAKNIQYF,TGTGCCATCAGCCCGAGGGTAGCGGGAGAAGCCAAAAACATTCAGTACTTC
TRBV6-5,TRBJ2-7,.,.,CASSSSGSEEQYF,TGTGCCAGCAGTTCGTCAGGGTCGGAGGAGCAGTACTTC
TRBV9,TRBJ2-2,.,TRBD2,CASSGTSGGDTGELFF,TGTGCCAGCAGCGGTACTAGCGGGGGTGACACCGGGGAGCTGTTTTTT
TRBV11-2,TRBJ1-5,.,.,CASSSSGLQNQPQHF,TGTGCCAGCAGCTCGTCGGGACTGCAGAATCAGCCCCAGCATTTT
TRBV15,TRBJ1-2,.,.,CATSRGGTFYGYTF,TGTGCCACCAGCAGAGGCGGCACCTTCTATGGCTACACCTTC
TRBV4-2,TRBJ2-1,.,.,CASSQTGGPDEQFF,TGTGCCAGCAGTCAAACCGGGGGGCCGGATGAGCAGTTCTTC
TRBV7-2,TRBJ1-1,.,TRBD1,CASSLYGQVNTEAFF,TGTGCCAGCAGCTTATATGGACAGGTGAACACTGAAGCTTTCTTT
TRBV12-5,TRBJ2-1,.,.,CASGLQGFDEQFF,TGTGCTAGTGGTTTGCAGGGATTCGATGAGCAGTTCTTC
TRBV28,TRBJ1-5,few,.,CASRSGVSRQPQHF,TGTGCCAGCAGATCAGGTGTCAGCCGTCAGCCCCAGCATTTT
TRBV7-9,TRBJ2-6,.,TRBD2,CASYSGGPSNVLTF,TGTGCCAGTTATTCGGGAGGTCCCTCCAACGTCCTGACTTTC
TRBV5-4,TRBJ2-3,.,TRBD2,CASWGGRGGQTDTQYF,TGTGCCAGCTGGGGGGGCCGCGGGGGGCAGACAGATACGCAGTATTTT
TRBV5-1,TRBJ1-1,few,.,CASSLEGSGFTEAFF,TGCGCCAGCAGCTTGGAGGGCTCAGGGTTTACTGAAGCTTTCTTT
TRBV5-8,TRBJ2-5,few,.,CASSSQGLRETQYF,TGTGCCAGCAGCTCTCAGGGCCTTCGAGAGACCCAGTACTTC
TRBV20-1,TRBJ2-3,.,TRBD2,CSASVTSGFTTDTQYF,TGCAGTGCTAGTGTTACTAGCGGATTTACCACAGATACGCAGTATTTT
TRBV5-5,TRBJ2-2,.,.,CASSLSPEVGELFF,TGTGCCAGCAGCTTGAGTCCGGAGGTCGGGGAGCTGTTTTTT
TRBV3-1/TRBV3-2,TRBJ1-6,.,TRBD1,CASSQAGTGYNSPLHF,TGTGCCAGCAGCCAAGCCGGGACAGGCTATAATTCACCCCTCCACTTT
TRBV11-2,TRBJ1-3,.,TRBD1,CASSLGTGSTLSGNTIYF,TGTGCCAGCAGCTTGGGGACAGGATCCACCCTCTCTGGAAACACCATATATTTT
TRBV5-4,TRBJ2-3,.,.,CASSGLPRRGSTDTQYF,TGTGCCAGCAGTGGGCTACCTAGGAGGGGATCCACAGATACGCAGTATTTT
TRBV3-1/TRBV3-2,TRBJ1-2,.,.,CASSRDQGRTYGYTF,TGTGCCAGCAGCCGGGACCAGGGGCGGACTTATGGCTACACCTTC
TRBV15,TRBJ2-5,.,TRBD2,CATSSGRERGAHKTQYF,TGTGCCACCAGCTCAGGGCGGGAGCGGGGGGCCCATAAAACCCAGTACTTC
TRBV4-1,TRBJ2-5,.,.,CASSQAGNQETQYF,TGCGCCAGCAGCCAAGCCGGTAACCAAGAGACCCAGTACTTC
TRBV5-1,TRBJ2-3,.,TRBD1,CASSLGQGVADTQYF,TGCGCCAGCAGCTTGGGGCAGGGGGTTGCAGATACGCAGTATTTT
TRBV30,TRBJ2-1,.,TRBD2,CAWRGLAGGYNEQFF,TGTGCCTGGAGAGGACTAGCGGGGGGGTACAATGAGCAGTTCTTC
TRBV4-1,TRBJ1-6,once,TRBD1,CASSRGQWGSPLHF,TGCGCCAGCAGCAGGGGACAGTGGGGTTCACCCCTCCACTTT
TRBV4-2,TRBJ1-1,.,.,CASSQIAGATEAFF,TGTGCCAGCAGCCAGATAGCGGGGGCCACTGAAGCTTTCTTT
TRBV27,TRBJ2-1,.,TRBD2,CASSLRLAGGPSEQFF,TGTGCCAGCAGTTTGAGACTAGCGGGGGGGCCCAGTGAGCAGTTCTTC
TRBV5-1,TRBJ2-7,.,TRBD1,CASSLPGQGVGEQYF,TGCGCCAGCAGCCTACCGGGACAGGGGGTCGGCGAGCAGTACTTC
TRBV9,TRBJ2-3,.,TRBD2,CASSPRGGQSTDTQYF,TGTGCCAGCAGCCCTCGGGGGGGGCAGTCGACAGATACGCAGTATTTT
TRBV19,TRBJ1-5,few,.,CASSPGGVPNQPQHF,TGTGCCAGTAGTCCCGGAGGGGTCCCCAATCAGCCCCAGCATTTT
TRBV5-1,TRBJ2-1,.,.,CASSLASPFHEQFF,TGCGCCAGCAGCTTGGCTAGCCCCTTTCATGAGCAGTTCTTC
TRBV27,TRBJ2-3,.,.,CASSLEGRYTQYF,TGTGCCAGCAGTTTGGAAGGGAGGTATACGCAGTATTTT